The rows below give T cell receptor beta chains drawn from one sample of a study of T cell changes during pregnancy in multiple sclerosis. TCRdb keeps only in-frame clones here, not all; method: immunoSEQ multiplex PCR. In the table there are about 50,000 clones, about 93% of which are singletons. The material sequenced was CD4+ T cells from peripheral blood mononuclear cells, taken in the second trimester of pregnancy. The receptors shown here come from a female donor with multiple sclerosis, enrolled in a pregnancy study. CDR3s include the opening cysteine and the closing phenylalanine or tryptophan. D genes are given only for firm matches. Clone size, where shown, is once, few, many, or a class for clones that have expanded.

>TRBJ1-4|TRBV5-4|.|once
CASSRRGIGEKLFF
TGTGCCAGCAGCCGAAGGGGTATTGGTGAAAAACTGTTTTTT
>TRBJ1-5|TRBV19|.|.
CASSIFPAGGQPQHF
TGTGCCAGTAGTATATTCCCAGCGGGGGGTCAGCCCCAGCATTTT
>TRBJ2-3|TRBV10-3|TRBD2|.
CAISDPGTSGTDTQYF
TGTGCCATCAGTGACCCCGGGACTAGCGGGACGGATACGCAGTATTTT
>TRBJ2-3|TRBV18|.|.
CASSPPELRGTTQYF
TGTGCCAGCTCACCACCGGAACTGAGGGGGACTACGCAGTATTTT
>TRBJ1-1|TRBV30|TRBD1|few
CARTGQPNTEAFF
TGTGCCAGGACGGGACAGCCGAACACTGAAGCTTTCTTT
>TRBJ1-1|TRBV2|.|.
CASMYAGTGMNTEAFF
TGTGCCAGCATGTATGCGGGGACTGGCATGAACACTGAAGCTTTCTTT
>TRBJ2-3|TRBV14|.|.
CASSRSRSGSRVTDTQYF
TGTGCCAGCAGCCGCAGTAGGTCGGGGTCAAGGGTCACAGATACGCAGTATTTT
>TRBJ1-1|TRBV5-1|TRBD1|.
CASSPTGTGLVTEAFF
TGCGCCAGCAGCCCGACCGGGACAGGGTTGGTCACTGAAGCTTTCTTT
>TRBJ1-2|TRBV19|.|.
CASTQPRYGYTF
TGTGCCAGTACCCAGCCGAGGTATGGCTACACCTTC
>TRBJ2-1|TRBV25-1|.|.
CASSEYEGGLSSYNEQFF
TGTGCCAGCAGTGAATACGAAGGAGGGCTTAGCTCCTACAATGAGCAGTTCTTC
>TRBJ2-4|TRBV10-2|.|.
CASSEQYRAKNIQYF
TGCGCCAGCAGTGAGCAGTACCGAGCCAAAAACATTCAGTACTTC
>TRBJ1-1|TRBV9|.|.
CASSVVETGNTEAFF
TGTGCCAGCAGCGTAGTCGAGACAGGGAACACTGAAGCTTTCTTT
>TRBJ2-5|TRBV7-3|.|.
CASSFSGGAQYF
TGTGCCAGCAGTTTTAGTGGAGGGGCCCAGTACTTC
>TRBJ1-1|TRBV5-1|TRBD1|.
CASSWGDRLNTEAFF
TGCGCCAGCAGCTGGGGGGACAGATTGAACACTGAAGCTTTCTTT
>TRBJ1-5|TRBV2|.|.
CASSLTGTRQPQHF
TGTGCCAGCAGTCTTACAGGGACCCGTCAGCCCCAGCATTTT
>TRBJ1-4|TRBV18|TRBD1|.
CASSPPDRVGEKLFF
TGTGCCAGCTCACCCCCGGACAGGGTTGGTGAAAAACTGTTTTTT
>TRBJ2-7|TRBV11-1|TRBD1|.
CASSQSQGTEQYF
TGTGCCAGCAGCCAATCACAGGGGACCGAGCAGTACTTC
>TRBJ2-3|TRBV29-1|.|.
CSVDREATDTQYF
TGCAGCGTTGACAGGGAAGCCACAGATACGCAGTATTTT
>TRBJ2-7|TRBV6-1|.|once
CASSEGRLLRGQYF
TGTGCCAGCAGTGAAGGCCGACTCCTACGAGGGCAGTACTTC
>TRBJ2-7|TRBV4-2|.|.
CASSQGGGGSYEQYF
TGTGCCAGCAGCCAAGGTGGGGGCGGCTCCTACGAGCAGTACTTC
>TRBJ1-1|TRBV27|.|.
CASTPRGGGFEAFF
TGTGCCAGCACCCCGAGGGGGGGAGGGTTTGAAGCTTTCTTT
>TRBJ2-1|TRBV4-1|.|once
CASSQGLGDFYNEQFF
TGCGCCAGCAGCCAAGGGCTCGGGGACTTTTACAATGAGCAGTTCTTC
>TRBJ1-5|TRBV27|TRBD1|.
CASSLFARTGGSNQPQHF
TGTGCCAGCAGTTTATTTGCTCGGACAGGGGGTAGCAATCAGCCCCAGCATTTT
>TRBJ1-1|TRBV12-5|.|.
CASGSTTSPDRVFF
TGTGCTAGTGGTTCCACGACATCCCCCGATAGAGTTTTCTTT
>TRBJ1-5|TRBV6-1|.|.
CASSEQQGYQPQHF
TGTGCCAGCAGTGAACAACAGGGCTATCAGCCCCAGCATTTT
>TRBJ2-7|TRBV5-1|.|.
CASSLVRGGGYEQYF
TGCGCCAGCAGCTTGGTGAGGGGAGGCGGCTACGAGCAGTACTTC
>TRBJ1-1|TRBV19|.|.
CASSIVLDGQNTEAFF
TGTGCCAGTAGTATAGTCCTAGACGGTCAGAACACTGAAGCTTTCTTT
>TRBJ2-7|TRBV15|TRBD2|.
CATSRDRLAGTYEQYF
TGTGCCACCAGCAGAGATAGACTAGCGGGGACCTACGAGCAGTACTTC
>TRBJ1-1|TRBV5-1|TRBD1|.
CASSQTGDTEAFF
TGCGCCAGCAGCCAGACAGGGGACACTGAAGCTTTCTTT
>TRBJ2-2|TRBV25-1|TRBD2|.
CASSVGGYTGELFF
TGTGCCTCCTCAGTCGGGGGGTACACCGGGGAGCTGTTTTTT
>TRBJ2-1|TRBV11-3|TRBD1|once
CASRKTGTGNNEQFF
TGTGCCAGCAGGAAGACCGGGACAGGGAACAATGAGCAGTTCTTC
>TRBJ1-5|TRBV5-1|.|.
CASSPWGGGQNQPQHF
TGCGCCAGCAGCCCGTGGGGAGGGGGGCAGAATCAGCCCCAGCATTTT
>TRBJ1-3|TRBV7-6|TRBD1|.
CASSSQGGSGNTIYF
TGTGCCAGCAGTTCACAGGGGGGCTCTGGAAACACCATATATTTT
>TRBJ2-4|TRBV25-1|TRBD2|.
CASRGGLGGSHLNIQYF
TGTGCCAGCAGAGGTGGTTTAGGCGGGAGCCACTTAAACATTCAGTACTTC
>TRBJ1-4|TRBV18|TRBD1|.
CASSPPGTASNEKLFF
TGTGCCAGCTCGCCACCCGGGACAGCTAGTAATGAAAAACTGTTTTTT
>TRBJ1-6|TRBV7-2|.|.
CASSSHGADSPLHF
TGTGCCAGCAGCTCCCATGGGGCAGATTCACCCCTCCACTTT
>TRBJ2-1|TRBV6-1|.|once
CASSEIQAYNEQFF
TGTGCCAGCAGTGAAATTCAGGCCTACAATGAGCAGTTCTTC